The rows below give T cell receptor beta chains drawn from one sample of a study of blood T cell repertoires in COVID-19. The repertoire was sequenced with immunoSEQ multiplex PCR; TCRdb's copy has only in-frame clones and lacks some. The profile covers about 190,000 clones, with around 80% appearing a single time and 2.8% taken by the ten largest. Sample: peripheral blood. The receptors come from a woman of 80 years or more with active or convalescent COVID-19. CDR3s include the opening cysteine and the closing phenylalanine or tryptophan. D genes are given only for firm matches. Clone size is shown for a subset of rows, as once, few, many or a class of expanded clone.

CDR3nt: TGCAGTGCTAATGAGGGGGGGCCCGCAGATACGCAGTATTTT
CDR3aa: CSANEGGPADTQYF
v_gene: TRBV20-1
j_gene: TRBJ2-3
d_gene: .
abundance: .

CDR3nt: TGTGCCAGCAGCTTAGGTGCAGGGGGCAGTAACTCCTACGAGCAGTACTTC
CDR3aa: CASSLGAGGSNSYEQYF
v_gene: TRBV7-2
j_gene: TRBJ2-7
d_gene: TRBD1
abundance: few

CDR3nt: TGCGCCAGCCCCCCACCAGTCTCCTACGAGCAGTACTTC
CDR3aa: CASPPPVSYEQYF
v_gene: TRBV5-1
j_gene: TRBJ2-7
d_gene: .
abundance: .

CDR3nt: TGTGCCAGCACATTCCGGGACAGGGGTTACGAGCAGTACTTC
CDR3aa: CASTFRDRGYEQYF
v_gene: TRBV28
j_gene: TRBJ2-7
d_gene: TRBD1
abundance: .

CDR3nt: TGTGCCAGCAGAAGAAACAGTCTCTCCTACAATGAGCAGTTCTTC
CDR3aa: CASRRNSLSYNEQFF
v_gene: TRBV5-8
j_gene: TRBJ2-1
d_gene: .
abundance: once

CDR3nt: TGTGCCACCAGCAGAGATTTGGGTAGCGGGGGTCGGGAGCTGTTTTTT
CDR3aa: CATSRDLGSGGRELFF
v_gene: TRBV15
j_gene: TRBJ2-2
d_gene: TRBD2
abundance: once

CDR3nt: TGTGCCAGCAGCGCGGAATCGGGACAGTCCGGTCAGCCCCAGCATTTT
CDR3aa: CASSAESGQSGQPQHF
v_gene: TRBV5-5
j_gene: TRBJ1-5
d_gene: TRBD1
abundance: .

CDR3nt: TGTGCCTGGAGTGTTGGGACAGCGGACGTGGGCTACACCTTC
CDR3aa: CAWSVGTADVGYTF
v_gene: TRBV30
j_gene: TRBJ1-2
d_gene: TRBD1
abundance: once

CDR3nt: TGTGCCTGGAGTCTGTATTCACCCCTCCACTTT
CDR3aa: CAWSLYSPLHF
v_gene: TRBV30
j_gene: TRBJ1-6
d_gene: .
abundance: .

CDR3nt: TGTGCCAGCAGCTCGACAGGGTACAGTGGCTACACCTTC
CDR3aa: CASSSTGYSGYTF
v_gene: TRBV5-4
j_gene: TRBJ1-2
d_gene: TRBD1
abundance: .

CDR3nt: TGTGCCAGCAGTTACTCGAGGGGGGGCTATGGCTACACCTTC
CDR3aa: CASSYSRGGYGYTF
v_gene: TRBV6-5
j_gene: TRBJ1-2
d_gene: .
abundance: .

CDR3nt: TGTGCCAGCAGCTTAAACAGGGGATCCACTGAAGCTTTCTTT
CDR3aa: CASSLNRGSTEAFF
v_gene: TRBV11-2
j_gene: TRBJ1-1
d_gene: TRBD1
abundance: few

CDR3nt: TGTGCCAGCAGCCACCCCCCTGGGGCGGGGAAGAATCAGCCCCAGCATTTT
CDR3aa: CASSHPPGAGKNQPQHF
v_gene: TRBV7-9
j_gene: TRBJ1-5
d_gene: .
abundance: .

CDR3nt: TGTGCCAGCAGTGGAGGTCTCGACAGGCTGAACACTGAAGCTTTCTTT
CDR3aa: CASSGGLDRLNTEAFF
v_gene: TRBV6-2/TRBV6-3
j_gene: TRBJ1-1
d_gene: .
abundance: .

CDR3nt: TGTGCCAGCAGCCCTACAGGGGTCTATGGCTACACCTTC
CDR3aa: CASSPTGVYGYTF
v_gene: TRBV3-1/TRBV3-2
j_gene: TRBJ1-2
d_gene: TRBD1
abundance: .

CDR3nt: TGTGCCAGCTCACCACGACAGGGGCATGGCTACACCTTC
CDR3aa: CASSPRQGHGYTF
v_gene: TRBV18
j_gene: TRBJ1-2
d_gene: TRBD1
abundance: .

CDR3nt: TGCGCCAGCAGCAGCGGGGGGGCACAAACAGATACGCAGTATTTT
CDR3aa: CASSSGGAQTDTQYF
v_gene: TRBV5-1
j_gene: TRBJ2-3
d_gene: TRBD2
abundance: .

CDR3nt: TGCGCCAGCAGCCAAGACCATTCCAACAGGGGGACCTATGGCTACACCTTC
CDR3aa: CASSQDHSNRGTYGYTF
v_gene: TRBV4-3
j_gene: TRBJ1-2
d_gene: TRBD1
abundance: .

CDR3nt: TGTGCCAGCAGCACATCAGGTTCACCCCTCCACTTT
CDR3aa: CASSTSGSPLHF
v_gene: TRBV13
j_gene: TRBJ1-6
d_gene: .
abundance: many

CDR3nt: TGTGCCAGCTCACCACCTGCCGGGGGGTCCTACGAGCAGTACTTC
CDR3aa: CASSPPAGGSYEQYF
v_gene: TRBV18
j_gene: TRBJ2-7
d_gene: TRBD2
abundance: .

CDR3nt: TGTGCCAGCAGCCAGGTGCGGTGGCAGGGGGCCGAAGAGACCCAGTACTTC
CDR3aa: CASSQVRWQGAEETQYF
v_gene: TRBV3-1/TRBV3-2
j_gene: TRBJ2-5
d_gene: TRBD1
abundance: .

CDR3nt: TGTGCCAGCAGTCTAGGGGGAACTGGGGCCAACGTCCTGACTTTC
CDR3aa: CASSLGGTGANVLTF
v_gene: TRBV28
j_gene: TRBJ2-6
d_gene: .
abundance: .

CDR3nt: TGCGCCAGCAGCCCAGGGCCCGAAAACATTCAGTACTTC
CDR3aa: CASSPGPENIQYF
v_gene: TRBV5-1
j_gene: TRBJ2-4
d_gene: .
abundance: .

CDR3nt: TGTGCCAGCTCACCACCAGTGGGAGAAACCGGGGAGCTGTTTTTT
CDR3aa: CASSPPVGETGELFF
v_gene: TRBV18
j_gene: TRBJ2-2
d_gene: .
abundance: .

CDR3nt: TGTGCCAGCAGTGATCTTTCCCAGGGTGAAAAACTGTTTTTT
CDR3aa: CASSDLSQGEKLFF
v_gene: TRBV2
j_gene: TRBJ1-4
d_gene: .
abundance: few

CDR3nt: TGTGCCAGCTCACCAACAGGGGGGGATACGCAGTATTTT
CDR3aa: CASSPTGGDTQYF
v_gene: TRBV18
j_gene: TRBJ2-3
d_gene: TRBD1
abundance: .

CDR3nt: TGCGCCAGCAGCCTGGACAGATTGAACACTGAAGCTTTCTTT
CDR3aa: CASSLDRLNTEAFF
v_gene: TRBV5-1
j_gene: TRBJ1-1
d_gene: .
abundance: few

CDR3nt: TGTGCCAGCAGACTCAGACAGAGGAACACTGAAGCTTTCTTT
CDR3aa: CASRLRQRNTEAFF
v_gene: TRBV21-1
j_gene: TRBJ1-1
d_gene: .
abundance: .

CDR3nt: TGTGCCTGGGTCGGACGGGAAAGGTACGGGGAGCTGTTTTTT
CDR3aa: CAWVGRERYGELFF
v_gene: TRBV30
j_gene: TRBJ2-2
d_gene: .
abundance: .

CDR3nt: TGTGCCAGCAGCCGAGACTACGGTGGGAGCGAGCAGTACTTC
CDR3aa: CASSRDYGGSEQYF
v_gene: TRBV7-8
j_gene: TRBJ2-7
d_gene: .
abundance: once